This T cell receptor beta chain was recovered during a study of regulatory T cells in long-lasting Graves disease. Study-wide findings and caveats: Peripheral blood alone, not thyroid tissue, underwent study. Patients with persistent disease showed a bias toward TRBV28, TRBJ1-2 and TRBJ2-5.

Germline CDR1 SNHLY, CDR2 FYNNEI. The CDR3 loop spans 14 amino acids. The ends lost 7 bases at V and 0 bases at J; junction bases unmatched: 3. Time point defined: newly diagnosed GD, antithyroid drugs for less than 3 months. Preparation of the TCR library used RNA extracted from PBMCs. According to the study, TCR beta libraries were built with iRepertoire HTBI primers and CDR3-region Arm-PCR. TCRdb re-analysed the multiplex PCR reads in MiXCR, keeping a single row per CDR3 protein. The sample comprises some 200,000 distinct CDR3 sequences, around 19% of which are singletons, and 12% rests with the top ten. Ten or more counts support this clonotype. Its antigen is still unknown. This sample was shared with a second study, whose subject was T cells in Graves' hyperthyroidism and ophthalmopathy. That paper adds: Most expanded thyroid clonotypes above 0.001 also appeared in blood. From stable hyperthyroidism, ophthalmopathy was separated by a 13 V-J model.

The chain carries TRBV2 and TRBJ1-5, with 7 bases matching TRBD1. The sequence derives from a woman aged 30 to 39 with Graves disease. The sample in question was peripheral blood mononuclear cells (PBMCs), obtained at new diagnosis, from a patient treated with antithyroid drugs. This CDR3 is CASKGQISNQPQHF. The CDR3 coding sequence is TGTGCCAGCAAGGGACAGATTAGCAATCAGCCCCAGCATTTT.